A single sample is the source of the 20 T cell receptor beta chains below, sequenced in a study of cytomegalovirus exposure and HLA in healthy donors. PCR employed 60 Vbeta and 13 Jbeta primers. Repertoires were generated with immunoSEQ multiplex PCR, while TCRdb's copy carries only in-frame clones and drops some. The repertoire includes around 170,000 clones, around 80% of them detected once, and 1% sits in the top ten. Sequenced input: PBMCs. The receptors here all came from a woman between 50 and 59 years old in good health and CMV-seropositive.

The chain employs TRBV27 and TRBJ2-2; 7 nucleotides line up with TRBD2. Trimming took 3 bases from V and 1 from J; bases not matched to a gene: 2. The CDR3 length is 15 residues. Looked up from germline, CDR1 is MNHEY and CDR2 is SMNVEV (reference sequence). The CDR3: CASSFASGNTGELFF. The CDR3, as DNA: TGTGCCAGCAGTTTTGCTAGCGGGAACACCGGGGAGCTGTTTTTT.

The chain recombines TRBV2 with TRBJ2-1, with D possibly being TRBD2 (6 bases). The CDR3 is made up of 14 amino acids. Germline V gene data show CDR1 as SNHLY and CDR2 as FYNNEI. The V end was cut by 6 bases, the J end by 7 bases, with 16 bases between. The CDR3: CASSLERVRNEQFF. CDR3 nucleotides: TGTGCCAGCAGCTTAGAGCGGGTGAGGAATGAGCAGTTCTTC.

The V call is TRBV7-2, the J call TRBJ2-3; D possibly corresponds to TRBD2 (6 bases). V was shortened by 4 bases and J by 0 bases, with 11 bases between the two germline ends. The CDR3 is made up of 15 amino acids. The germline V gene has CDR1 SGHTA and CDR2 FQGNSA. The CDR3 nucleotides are TGTGCCAGCAGCTGGAGGGCCTCGAGCACAGATACGCAGTATTTT. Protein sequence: CASSWRASSTDTQYF.

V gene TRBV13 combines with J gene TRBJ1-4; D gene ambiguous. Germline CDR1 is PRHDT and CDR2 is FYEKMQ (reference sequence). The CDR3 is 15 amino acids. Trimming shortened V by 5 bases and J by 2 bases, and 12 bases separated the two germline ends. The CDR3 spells CASSPSRQTNEKLFF. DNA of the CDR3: TGTGCCAGCAGCCCCTCGAGGCAGACTAATGAAAAACTGTTTTTT.

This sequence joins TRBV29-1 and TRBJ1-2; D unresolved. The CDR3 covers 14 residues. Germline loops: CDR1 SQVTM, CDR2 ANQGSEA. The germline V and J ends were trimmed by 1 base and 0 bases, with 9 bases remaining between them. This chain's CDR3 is CSVEVGSANYGYTF. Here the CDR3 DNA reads TGCAGCGTTGAAGTAGGAAGCGCTAACTATGGCTACACCTTC.

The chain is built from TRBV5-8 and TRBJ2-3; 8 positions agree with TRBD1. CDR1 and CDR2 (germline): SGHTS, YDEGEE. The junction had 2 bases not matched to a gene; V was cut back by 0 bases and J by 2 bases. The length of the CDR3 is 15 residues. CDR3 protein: CASSLGQGNTDTQYF. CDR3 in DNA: TGTGCCAGCAGCTTGGGACAGGGGAACACAGATACGCAGTATTTT.

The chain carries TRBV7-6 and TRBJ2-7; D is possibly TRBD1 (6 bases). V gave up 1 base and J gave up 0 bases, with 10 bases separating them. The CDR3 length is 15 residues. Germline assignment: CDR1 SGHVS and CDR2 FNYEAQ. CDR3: CASSLGTVSSYEQYF. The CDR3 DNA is TGTGCCAGCAGCTTAGGGACAGTGAGCTCCTACGAGCAGTACTTC.

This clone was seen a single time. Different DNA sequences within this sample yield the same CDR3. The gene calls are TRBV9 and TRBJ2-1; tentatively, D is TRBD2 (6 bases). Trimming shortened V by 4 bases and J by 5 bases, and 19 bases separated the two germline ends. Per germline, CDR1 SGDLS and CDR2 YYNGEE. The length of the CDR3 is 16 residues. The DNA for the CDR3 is TGTGCCAGCAGCCCCACAGGCGGGGTTTCGAACAATGAGCAGTTCTTC. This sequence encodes CASSPTGGVSNNEQFF.

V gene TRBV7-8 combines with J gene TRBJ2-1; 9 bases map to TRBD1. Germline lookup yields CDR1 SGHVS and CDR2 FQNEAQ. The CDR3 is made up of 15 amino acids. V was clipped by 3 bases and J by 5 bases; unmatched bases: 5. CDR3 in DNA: TGTGCCAGCAGCTTGGCCGGGACAGGGAACAATGAGCAGTTCTTC. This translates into CASSLAGTGNNEQFF.

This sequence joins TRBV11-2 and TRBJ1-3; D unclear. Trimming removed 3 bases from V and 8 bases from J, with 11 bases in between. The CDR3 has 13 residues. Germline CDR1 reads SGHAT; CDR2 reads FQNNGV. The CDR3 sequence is CASSFTVKDTIYF. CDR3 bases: TGTGCCAGCAGCTTTACAGTTAAAGACACCATATATTTT.

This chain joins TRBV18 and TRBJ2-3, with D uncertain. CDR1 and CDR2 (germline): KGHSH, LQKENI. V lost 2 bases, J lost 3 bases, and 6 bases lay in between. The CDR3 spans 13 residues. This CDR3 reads CASSPADTDTQYF. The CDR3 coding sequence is TGTGCCAGCTCACCAGCAGATACAGATACGCAGTATTTT. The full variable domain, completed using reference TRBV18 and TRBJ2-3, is NAGVMQNPRHLVRRRGQEARLRCSPMKGHSHVYWYRQLPEEGLKFMVYLQKENIIDESGMPKERFSAEFPKEGPSILRIQQVVRGDSAAYFCASSPADTDTQYFGPGTRLTVL.

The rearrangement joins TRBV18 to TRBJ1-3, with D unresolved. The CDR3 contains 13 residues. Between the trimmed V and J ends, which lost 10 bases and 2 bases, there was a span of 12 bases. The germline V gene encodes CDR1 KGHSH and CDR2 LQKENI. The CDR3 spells CATGAITGNTIYF. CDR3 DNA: TGTGCCACCGGAGCTATTACTGGAAACACCATATATTTT.

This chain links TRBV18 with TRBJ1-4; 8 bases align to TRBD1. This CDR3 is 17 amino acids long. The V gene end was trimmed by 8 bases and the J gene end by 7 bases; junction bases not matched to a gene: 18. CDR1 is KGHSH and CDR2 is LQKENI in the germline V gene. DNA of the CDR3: TGTGCCAGCCAGGGGGCGCGTCAGACCATAGTCGCTGAAAAACTGTTTTTT. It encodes CASQGARQTIVAEKLFF.

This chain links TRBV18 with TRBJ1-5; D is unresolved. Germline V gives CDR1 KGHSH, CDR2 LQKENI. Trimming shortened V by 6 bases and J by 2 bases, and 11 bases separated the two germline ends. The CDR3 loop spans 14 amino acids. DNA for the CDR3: TGTGCCAGCTCCCCCGACGGGGGCAATCAGCCCCAGCATTTT. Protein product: CASSPDGGNQPQHF.

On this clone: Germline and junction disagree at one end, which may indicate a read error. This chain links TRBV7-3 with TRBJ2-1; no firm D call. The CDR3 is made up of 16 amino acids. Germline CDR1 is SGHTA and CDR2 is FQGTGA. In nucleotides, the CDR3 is TGTTCCAGCAGCTTAAAGCATACGAGCTCCTACAATGAGCAGTTCTTC. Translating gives CSSSLKHTSSYNEQFF.

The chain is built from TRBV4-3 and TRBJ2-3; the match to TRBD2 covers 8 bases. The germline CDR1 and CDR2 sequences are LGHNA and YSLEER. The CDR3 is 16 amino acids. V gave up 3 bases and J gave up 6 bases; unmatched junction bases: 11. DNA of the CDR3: TGCGCCAGCAGCCAGGGCTACGGGGGGGCAGGTGATACGCAGTATTTT. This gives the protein CASSQGYGGAGDTQYF.

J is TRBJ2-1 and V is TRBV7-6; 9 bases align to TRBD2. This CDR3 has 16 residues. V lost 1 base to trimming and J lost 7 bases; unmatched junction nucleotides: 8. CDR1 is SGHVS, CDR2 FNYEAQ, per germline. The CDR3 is CASSLGGSGRRNEQFF. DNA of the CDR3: TGTGCCAGCAGCTTAGGGGGGAGCGGGAGGCGGAATGAGCAGTTCTTC. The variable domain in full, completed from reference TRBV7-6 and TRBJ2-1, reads GAGVSQSPRYKVTKRGQDVALRCDPISGHVSLYWYRQALGQGPEFLTYFNYEAQQDKSGLPNDRFSAERPEGSISTLTIQRTEQRDSAMYRCASSLGGSGRRNEQFFGPGTRLTVL.

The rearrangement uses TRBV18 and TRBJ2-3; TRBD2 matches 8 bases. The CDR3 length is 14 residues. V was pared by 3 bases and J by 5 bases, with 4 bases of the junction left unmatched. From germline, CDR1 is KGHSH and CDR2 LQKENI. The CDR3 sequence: CASSPTGGQDTQYF. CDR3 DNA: TGTGCCAGCTCACCCACGGGGGGGCAAGATACGCAGTATTTT.

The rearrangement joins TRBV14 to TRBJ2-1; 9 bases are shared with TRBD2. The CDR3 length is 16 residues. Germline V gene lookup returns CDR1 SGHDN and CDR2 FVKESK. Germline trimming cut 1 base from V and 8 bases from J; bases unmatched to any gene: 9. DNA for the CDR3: TGTGCCAGCAGCCAAGTGCGCGGGAGGGCCTCAGATGAGCAGTTCTTC. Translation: CASSQVRGRASDEQFF.

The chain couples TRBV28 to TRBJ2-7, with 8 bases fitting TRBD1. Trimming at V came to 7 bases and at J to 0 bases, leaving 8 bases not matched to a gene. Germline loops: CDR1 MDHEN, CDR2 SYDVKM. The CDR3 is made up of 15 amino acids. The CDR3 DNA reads TGTGCCAGCATAAACCAGGGGGCCGCCTCCTACGAGCAGTACTTC. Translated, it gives CASINQGAASYEQYF.